The T cell receptor beta chain under discussion was sequenced for a study of CD8+CD57+ T cells in acquired aplastic anemia. In the study overall: Each DNA sample taken from sorted CD4+ and CD8+ cells came to about 3 ug on average. Regarding the study as a whole: Around 30 sequences, all CD8+ CDR3, were shared between patients and controls.

Whoever was chosen for sequencing had shown CD8+CD57+ cell expansion by flow cytometry. Every one of the patients had aplastic anemia (severe, acquired). Prior therapy had not been administered to any patient at the time of blood sampling. Profiles of TCR beta VDJ and CDR3 were generated from a genomic DNA template. Each CDR3 protein gets one entry after TCRdb re-called the reads with MiXCR. The table shows about 180,000 distinct CDR3 sequences, with about three fifths occurring only once. Germline lookup yields CDR1 SGHAT and CDR2 FQNNGV. CDR3 size: 13 residues. Trimming took off 0 bases at V and 6 bases at J, with 9 bases between the two ends. Concerning this clonotype: Its target is not known.

This TCR came from a human donor with aplastic anemia. V gene TRBV11-2 combines with J gene TRBJ2-7; TRBD1 is a possible D gene (6 bases). The sample was sorted CD4+, CD8+, or CD8+CD57+ T cells (not recorded which) from PBMCs. CDR3 protein: CASSLDRGGEQYF. CDR3 DNA: TGTGCCAGCAGCTTAGATAGAGGGGGCGAGCAGTACTTC.